The sequence of this TCR beta chain was determined in a study of cytomegalovirus exposure and HLA in healthy donors. Study-level findings and limits: Most TCRs appeared rarely, but some public TCRs recurred in many donors.

Amplification used 60 Vbeta primers and 13 Jbeta primers. The data were produced by immunoSEQ multiplex PCR, yet TCRdb's version contains in-frame clones alone and is incomplete. The table lists about 130,000 clones, around four fifths of them singletons, with 20% in the top ten. Only a few counts were recorded for this clone. The antigen remains unidentified. This CDR3 region has 15 residues. Germline assignment: CDR1 MRHNA and CDR2 SNTAGT. Sequencing input: PBMCs. This chain connects TRBV6-4 to TRBJ2-5; D is perhaps TRBD2 (5 bases). The J call may be faulty, since TRBJ2-7 better matches the DNA end. The receptor was isolated from a man between 18 and 35 years old in good health and CMV-seropositive. CDR3 loop: CASACPGTLSYEQYF. CDR3 DNA: TGTGCCAGCGCCTGTCCGGGAACCCTCAGCTACGAGCAGTACTTC.